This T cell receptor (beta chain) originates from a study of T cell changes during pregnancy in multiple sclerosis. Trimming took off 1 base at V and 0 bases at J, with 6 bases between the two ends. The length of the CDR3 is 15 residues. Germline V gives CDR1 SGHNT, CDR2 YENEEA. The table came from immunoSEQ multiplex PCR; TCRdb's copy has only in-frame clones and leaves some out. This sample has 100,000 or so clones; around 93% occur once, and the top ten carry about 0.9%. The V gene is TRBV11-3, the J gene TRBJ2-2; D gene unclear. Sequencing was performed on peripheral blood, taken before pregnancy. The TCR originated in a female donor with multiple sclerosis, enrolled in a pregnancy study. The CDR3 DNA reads TGTGCCAGCAGCTTAGGGCTTCCGAACACCGGGGAGCTGTTTTTT. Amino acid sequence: CASSLGLPNTGELFF.